This entry concerns a single TCR beta chain. The Seattle patients, enrolled during active infection, were followed longitudinally. This sample was included in a study of blood T cell repertoires in COVID-19. Authors' processing steps: Quantification of nucleated cells was approximated via reference gene primer amplification. Clones were read by immunoSEQ multiplex PCR, and TCRdb kept only the in-frame ones, dropping some. V and J calls plus clone size are reproduced from that table; the DNA served to infer D and trimming. The data hold fewer than 300,000 clones, with about 91% observed a single time. This TCR came from a person under 35 with COVID-19, enrolled during active disease. Material for sequencing was peripheral blood.

The CDR3 is CASTPGGRVTDTQYF. The CDR3 region has the DNA TGTGCCAGCACTCCCGGGGGGCGGGTCACAGATACGCAGTATTTT. The chain combines TRBV27 with TRBJ2-3; tentatively, D is TRBD2 (7 bases). CDR1 MNHEY and CDR2 SMNVEV come from the germline V gene (reference sequence). Trimming shortened V by 7 bases and J by 2 bases, and 16 bases separated the two germline ends. The CDR3 length is 15 residues.